This T cell receptor (beta chain) was captured by sequencing in a study of blood T cell repertoires in COVID-19. This CDR3 region has 13 residues. Trimming took 1 base from V and 4 from J, leaving 8 bases between them. The germline V gene encodes CDR1 GTSNPN and CDR2 SVGIG (reference sequence). This clone was seen only once. Produced via immunoSEQ multiplex PCR; TCRdb's table is partial and in-frame only. This repertoire shows about 330,000 clones, around nine tenths found once; its top ten account for approximately 4%. This TCR was sampled from a woman between 50 and 59 years old with active or convalescent COVID-19. The sequencing sample was made of peripheral blood. The rearrangement joins TRBV30 to TRBJ1-5; no clear D. DNA of the CDR3: TGTGCCTGGAGTGAGACAAGAAATCAGCCCCAGCATTTT. Translation: CAWSETRNQPQHF.